A single sample is the source of the 8 T cell receptor beta chains below, sequenced in a study of blood T cell repertoires in COVID-19. This table comes from immunoSEQ multiplex PCR, and its TCRdb copy is limited to in-frame clones, with some not included. The sample contains more than 50,000 clones, 73% of which appear only once. The sample was peripheral blood. The source of these receptors is a woman in her seventies with acute or convalescent COVID-19.

This clone has just one count. V usage is TRBV5-8 and J usage is TRBJ1-2; 7 nucleotides agree with TRBD1. From germline, CDR1 is SGHTS and CDR2 YDEGEE. Trimming at V came to 6 bases and at J to 3 bases, leaving 5 bases not matched to a gene. CDR3 size: 13 residues. This chain's CDR3 is CASNRDSDYGYTF. In DNA, the CDR3 is TGTGCCAGCAACCGGGACAGCGACTATGGCTACACCTTC.

The CDR3 is CAISEDDNRVNSPLHF. Written as DNA, the CDR3 is TGTGCCATCAGTGAGGACGATAACAGGGTTAATTCACCCCTCCACTTT. The rearrangement links TRBV10-3 to TRBJ1-6; TRBD1 is a possible D gene (6 bases). V was clipped by 2 bases and J by 6 bases, with 14 bases between them. Looked up from germline, CDR1 is ENHRY and CDR2 is SYGVKD. CDR3 length: 16 amino acids.

CDR3 DNA sequence: TGCAGCGTTGCGGGCTATGGCTACACCTTC. This sequence encodes CSVAGYGYTF. The chain carries TRBV29-1 and TRBJ1-2; no firm D call. CDR1 is SQVTM, CDR2 ANQGSEA, per germline. The CDR3 covers 10 residues. The germline V and J ends were trimmed by 4 bases and 4 bases, with 4 bases remaining between them.

This clone has a handful of counts. V gene TRBV4-2 combines with J gene TRBJ1-1, with a possible D match to TRBD1 (5 bases). V was cut by 7 bases and J by 0 bases, with 18 bases left in between. The CDR3 length is 16 residues. Germline CDR1 LGHNA, CDR2 YNFKEQ. This chain's CDR3 is CASKRDPAGMNTEAFF. The CDR3 DNA reads TGTGCCAGCAAGCGGGACCCGGCGGGTATGAACACTGAAGCTTTCTTT.

This clone was found a few times. The rearrangement joins TRBV7-3 to TRBJ2-1, with TRBD1 as a possible D gene (5 bases). V gave up 3 bases and J gave up 3 bases, with 6 bases separating them. The CDR3 sequence is 13 residues long. The germline V gene encodes CDR1 SGHTA and CDR2 FQGTGA. Written as DNA, the CDR3 is TGTGCCAGCAGCTTCGACAGCTACAATGAGCAGTTCTTC. It codes for CASSFDSYNEQFF.

This clone was seen a few times. The chain uses TRBV18 and TRBJ1-5; D is uncertain. In germline, CDR1 is KGHSH, CDR2 LQKENI. The V and J ends lost 3 bases and 6 bases respectively, with 9 bases between them. The CDR3 contains 13 residues. The CDR3 DNA follows: TGTGCCAGCTCACCCGAACTCGCTCAGCCCCAGCATTTT. Translation: CASSPELAQPQHF.

This clone showed up just once. The V and J genes are TRBV6-1 and TRBJ1-4, with unresolved D. In germline, CDR1 is MNHNS, CDR2 SASEGT. The CDR3 is 17 residues long. The V and J ends lost 1 base and 0 bases respectively, with 12 bases between them. The CDR3 bases are TGTGCCAGCAGTGAAGGGGGAGGGAAGGCAACTAATGAAAAACTGTTTTTT. Its protein product is CASSEGGGKATNEKLFF.

J is TRBJ1-6 and V is TRBV30; weak D call: TRBD1 (5 bases). Trimming shortened V by 3 bases and J by 0 bases, and 15 bases separated the two germline ends. The CDR3 totals 17 residues. Per germline, CDR1 GTSNPN and CDR2 SVGIG (reference sequence). The CDR3 region has the DNA TGTGCCTGGAGGGGGGGAGTTCGGAGCTCCTATAATTCACCCCTCCACTTT. It is translated as CAWRGGVRSSYNSPLHF.